This paragraph reports one TCR beta chain. Combining a sample-barcoded 5' primer with a J-beta primer mix, a second PCR ran for about 7 to 12 cycles. Via MiXCR, TCRdb re-called the 5' RACE reads, giving one row per CDR3 protein. This sample has about 640,000 distinct CDR3 sequences, with less than 45% found just once. These data come from a study of blood T cells in healthy people across ages. The source is a man of 80 years or more in good health. The sequenced material came from blood.

CDR3 coding DNA: TGCAGCGCTTACCGGGACTACAATGAGCAGTTCTTC. It translates to CSAYRDYNEQFF. V is TRBV20-1 and J is TRBJ2-1; D is possibly TRBD2 (5 bases). Germline assignment: CDR1 DFQATT and CDR2 SNEGSKA (reference sequence). This CDR3 has 12 amino acids.